The 20 T cell receptor beta chains below all came from one sample that was sequenced in a study of T cells in Graves' hyperthyroidism and ophthalmopathy. TCR beta CDR3 region amplification was performed from RNA transcripts. The study used the HTBI primer set for a first-round RT-PCR of the TCR CDR3. TCRdb redid the calling of the multiplex PCR reads with MiXCR, one entry per CDR3 protein. The sample comprises hundreds of thousands of distinct CDR3 sequences, 18% of which are singletons, and approximately 15% rests with the top ten. The sample comprised blood. The receptors come from a woman in her forties or fifties with Graves' hyperthyroidism that later progressed to Graves' ophthalmopathy.

This clonotype appeared a few times. V and J are TRBV27 and TRBJ1-2, with unresolved D. V lost 3 bases to trimming and J lost 0 bases, with 11 bases between them. CDR3 length: 15 residues. Germline loops: CDR1 MNHEY, CDR2 SMNVEV (reference sequence). The CDR3 nucleotides read TGTGCCAGCAGTTTCGCAGCCACAGCTAACTATGGCTACACCTTC. This sequence encodes CASSFAATANYGYTF.

This clonotype was counted many times. The J gene is TRBJ2-7, the V gene TRBV7-2, with TRBD1 matching 8 bases. With 1 base clipped from V and 3 bases from J, the junction kept 8 bases outside the gene matches. The germline gives CDR1 SGHTA, CDR2 FQGNSA. CDR3 length: 16 residues. The CDR3 DNA reads as TGTGCCAGCAGCTTAGTATCGGGACAGGAGTACTACGAGCAGTACTTC. Protein: CASSLVSGQEYYEQYF.

This chain connects TRBV5-1 to TRBJ1-2, with 9 bases fitting TRBD1. The CDR3 loop spans 15 amino acids. The germline gives CDR1 SGHRS, CDR2 YFSETQ. The V gene end was trimmed by 4 bases and the J gene end by 4 bases; junction bases not matched to a gene: 8. CDR3 residues: CASSTWTGVSYGYTF. The CDR3 bases are TGCGCCAGCAGCACTTGGACAGGGGTGAGCTATGGCTACACCTTC.

V and J are TRBV9 and TRBJ2-2; 10 bases match TRBD1. CDR3 length: 18 residues. V lost 0 bases to trimming and J lost 5 bases; unmatched junction nucleotides: 10. The germline V gene encodes CDR1 SGDLS and CDR2 YYNGEE. The CDR3 DNA reads TGTGCCAGCAGCGTAGTTGGCGTAGGACAGGGGGGAACCGGGGAGCTGTTTTTT. Translated, it gives CASSVVGVGQGGTGELFF.

This clonotype was counted only a few times. CDR3 coding DNA: TGCAGCGTTTACGACAGGCACCTCACAGATACGCAGTATTTT. This encodes CSVYDRHLTDTQYF. The chain joins TRBV29-1 to TRBJ2-3, with D possibly being TRBD1 (6 bases). CDR3 size: 14 residues. The ends were cut back, 5 bases at V and 2 bases at J, with 14 bases in the middle. The germline V gene has CDR1 SQVTM and CDR2 ANQGSEA.

This clonotype was picked up many times. This sequence joins TRBV7-9 and TRBJ2-1; maybe TRBD2 (5 bases). Per germline, CDR1 SEHNR and CDR2 FQNEAQ (reference sequence). The CDR3 covers 14 residues. Trimming removed 5 bases from V and 8 bases from J, with 16 bases in between. CDR3 in DNA: TGTGCCAGCAGCCCGTCCGGGGTAGTCGATGAGCAGTTCTTC. As protein: CASSPSGVVDEQFF.

This clonotype came up many times. The CDR3, as DNA: TGCAGTGCTAGAGGCCGTCCGGGACAGGGGCACCCCGCGACCAGCGGTCAGCCCCAGCATTTT. Translated: CSARGRPGQGHPATSGQPQHF. The chain employs TRBV20-1 and TRBJ1-5, with 10 bases aligning to TRBD1. Unmatched junction bases numbered 24, after V lost 1 base and J lost 6 bases. CDR1 and CDR2 (germline): DFQATT, SNEGSKA (reference sequence). CDR3 length: 21 amino acids.

This clonotype occurred a few times. The CDR3, as DNA: TGTGCCTGGAGTGTACCCCCGGGACAGGGACTAAATTCACCCCTCCACTTT. Translation: CAWSVPPGQGLNSPLHF. V gene TRBV30 combines with J gene TRBJ1-6, with TRBD1 identical over 9 bases. Trimming cost V 0 bases and J 7 bases; bases outside gene matches: 10. Germline V gene sequence: CDR1 GTSNPN, CDR2 SVGIG (reference sequence). CDR3 length: 17 amino acids.

In this sample, this clonotype turned up a few times. V is TRBV15 and J is TRBJ2-7; 7 bases agree with TRBD2. J was trimmed by 3 bases and V by 3 bases; bases with no gene match: 8. The CDR3 contains 15 residues. Germline assignment: CDR1 LNHNV and CDR2 YYDKDF (reference sequence). The CDR3 sequence is CATSSPRASGYEQYF. Written as DNA, the CDR3 is TGTGCCACCAGCAGTCCCCGGGCTAGCGGCTACGAGCAGTACTTC.

The chain employs TRBV11-2 and TRBJ2-1; TRBD1 agrees at 9 bases. Germline V gene data show CDR1 as SGHAT and CDR2 as FQNNGV. V was clipped by 5 bases and J by 0 bases; unmatched bases: 2. The CDR3 runs to 15 residues. As DNA, the CDR3 is TGTGCCAGCAGCAAGACAGGGGGCTCCTACAATGAGCAGTTCTTC. Translated: CASSKTGGSYNEQFF.

The sample holds a few counts of this clonotype. The rearrangement links TRBV20-1 to TRBJ1-4; no definite D call. The CDR3 sequence is 13 residues long. The germline V and J ends were trimmed by 0 bases and 7 bases, with 9 bases remaining between them. Germline CDR1 reads DFQATT; CDR2 reads SNEGSKA (reference sequence). The CDR3 region is CSARDLHGEKLFF. The DNA of the CDR3 is TGCAGTGCTAGAGATCTCCACGGTGAAAAACTGTTTTTT.

The V call is TRBV5-6, the J call TRBJ2-3; D may match TRBD1 or TRBD2 (5 bases each). V gave up 0 bases and J gave up 0 bases, with 14 bases separating them. The CDR3 runs to 17 residues. Germline CDR1 and CDR2: SGHDT and YYEEEE. The CDR3 nucleotides read TGTGCCAGCAGCTTGGATTCGGGGACCCGTAGCACAGATACGCAGTATTTT. As protein: CASSLDSGTRSTDTQYF.

The table lists this clonotype with many counts. The chain recombines TRBV12-3 or TRBV12-4 with TRBJ1-3; weak D call: TRBD1 (5 bases). The length of the CDR3 is 15 residues. Trimming took 7 bases from V and 4 from J, leaving 17 bases between them. CDR3: CASTPDNSRGNTIYF. In DNA form, the CDR3 reads TGTGCCAGCACCCCGGACAACTCTAGAGGAAACACCATATATTTT.

This clonotype was found once. The gene calls are TRBV5-1 and TRBJ2-4; 11 bases line up with TRBD2. Germline lookup yields CDR1 SGHRS and CDR2 YFSETQ. The CDR3 totals 17 residues. V was pared by 8 bases and J by 1 base, with 11 bases of the junction left unmatched. The CDR3 spells CASNLTSGNPAKNIQYF. The CDR3 DNA reads TGCGCCAGTAACTTGACTAGCGGGAACCCGGCCAAAAACATTCAGTACTTC.

This clonotype appeared many times. The CDR3 sequence: CASSLVGRVNTDTQYF. The CDR3 nucleotides are TGTGCCAGCAGTTTAGTTGGCAGGGTTAATACAGATACGCAGTATTTT. The chain recombines TRBV12-3 or TRBV12-4 with TRBJ2-3; possibly TRBD1 for D (5 bases). Trimming took off 1 base at V and 3 bases at J, with 14 bases between the two ends. The CDR3 covers 16 residues.

In this sample, this clonotype turned up many times. The genes are TRBV30 and TRBJ2-3, with D perhaps TRBD2 (5 bases). Trimming shortened V by 0 bases and J by 4 bases, and 17 bases separated the two germline ends. The germline gives CDR1 GTSNPN, CDR2 SVGIG (reference sequence). CDR3 length: 16 residues. CDR3 loop: CAWSVPRAARADTQYF. CDR3 nucleotides: TGTGCCTGGAGTGTACCGAGGGCAGCGAGAGCAGATACGCAGTATTTT.

This clonotype was counted at least ten times. The chain links TRBV7-8 to TRBJ2-7, with 9 bases that match TRBD1. CDR3 size: 15 residues. CDR1 SGHVS and CDR2 FQNEAQ come from the germline V gene. The V gene end was trimmed by 5 bases and the J gene end by 3 bases; junction bases not matched to a gene: 8. The DNA for the CDR3 is TGTGCCAGCAGCCAAATACAGGGGGCCATCTACGAGCAGTACTTC. It yields the protein CASSQIQGAIYEQYF.

This clonotype was seen many times. The chain uses TRBV12-3 or TRBV12-4 and TRBJ1-2, with D unresolved. This CDR3 has 14 amino acids. Trimming pared 1 base from V and 5 bases from J, leaving 11 bases between. CDR3 sequence: CASSLGPGGYGYTF. The CDR3 DNA sequence: TGTGCCAGCAGTTTAGGCCCGGGCGGGTATGGCTACACCTTC.

In this sample, this clonotype turned up a few times. This chain connects TRBV11-3 to TRBJ2-5; D perhaps matches TRBD1 (5 bases). The V and J ends lost 0 bases and 4 bases respectively, with 12 bases between them. The CDR3 runs to 15 residues. Germline CDR1 is SGHNT and CDR2 is YENEEA. CDR3 DNA sequence: TGTGCCAGCAGCTTAGAGGGGCAGAACGGAGAGACCCAGTACTTC. It translates to CASSLEGQNGETQYF.

The CDR3 sequence: CASSFGIANEKLFF. CDR3 sequence (DNA): TGTGCCAGCAGTTTTGGCATTGCTAATGAAAAACTGTTTTTT. The V call is TRBV12-3 or TRBV12-4, the J call TRBJ1-4; D gene unclear. This CDR3 has 14 residues. V lost 3 bases, J lost 3 bases, and 8 bases lay in between.